This entry is about one TCR beta chain. Since the CDR3 does not end with the conserved phenylalanine or tryptophan, this likely comes from a read error. Patients chosen for sequencing had CD8+CD57+ cells that had expanded, as shown by flow cytometry. The germline gives CDR1 DFQATT, CDR2 SNEGSKA (reference sequence). This CDR3 is 15 amino acids long. V shed 3 bases and J shed 7 bases, with 19 bases lying between them. The data are from a study of CD8+CD57+ T cells in acquired aplastic anemia. TCR beta VDJ combinations and CDR3 sequences were profiled from genomic DNA. TCRdb reprocessed the reads with MiXCR, giving one entry per CDR3 protein. The profile shows more than 200,000 distinct CDR3 sequences, around 49% of them singletons.

The source is a human donor with aplastic anemia. The sequenced sample consisted of sorted CD4+, CD8+, or CD8+CD57+ T cells (not recorded which) from PBMCs. The chain employs TRBV20-1 and TRBJ2-1; D is possibly TRBD2 (6 bases). The CDR3: CSASRSGGGRNEQFL. Written as DNA, the CDR3 is TGCAGTGCTAGCCGTAGCGGTGGCGGAAGAAATGAGCAGTTCCTC.